A selection of T cell receptor beta chains follows, all from one sample in a study of breast tumors, draining lymph nodes, adjacent tissues. TCRdb called the multiplex PCR reads again in MiXCR, with one record for every CDR3 protein. The sample lists about 180,000 distinct CDR3 sequences; around a third were seen once. The material sequenced was axillary lymph node tissue. Source of these receptors: a female donor with breast cancer. Some clones in this sample may be carry-over from other donors' samples. Each CDR3 is given with its conserved first and last residue. D genes are given only for firm matches. Only part of the rows carry a size: once, few, many, or a class if the clone is expanded.

TGTGCCAGCAGACATACTAGCGGGAGTAGGAATGAGCAGTTCTTC	CASRHTSGSRNEQFF	-	TRBD2	TRBV6-5	TRBJ2-1
TGTGCCAGCAGCGATAGCCCTGGACAGGGGGCCGGCACAGATACGCAGTATTTT	CASSDSPGQGAGTDTQYF	-	TRBD1	TRBV9	TRBJ2-3
TGTGCCAGCAGCCAAGATATCGGCAGGGGGATCTATTCACCCCTCCACTTT	CASSQDIGRGIYSPLHF	many	TRBD1	TRBV14	TRBJ1-6
TGCAGTGCTAGACCAGATAGGGGTGGCGCTAGCACAGATACGCAGTATTTT	CSARPDRGGASTDTQYF	-	-	TRBV20-1	TRBJ2-3
TGTGCCAGCAGGACCCTAAGGGTTCCTCGGTCCTACGAGCAGTACTTC	CASRTLRVPRSYEQYF	many	-	TRBV9	TRBJ2-7
TGTGCCAGCAGTTTTCAGAGGGGGCAAGGAAACACCATATATTTT	CASSFQRGQGNTIYF	many	TRBD1	TRBV12-3/TRBV12-4	TRBJ1-3
TGTGCCAGCAGTGATGTTAGGGCGGTCAATGGCTACACCTTC	CASSDVRAVNGYTF	many	-	TRBV2	TRBJ1-2
TGTGCCAGCAGTCCGGCGGTGTGGGCGACCGGGGAGCTGTTTTTT	CASSPAVWATGELFF	many	-	TRBV27	TRBJ2-2
TGTGCCAGCAGCTTAGCGCGGGACTATGGCTACACCTTC	CASSLARDYGYTF	many	-	TRBV7-9	TRBJ1-2
TGTGCCAGCAGCTTAGCGGTAGAAGTCTACAATGAGCAGTTCTTC	CASSLAVEVYNEQFF	many	-	TRBV7-8	TRBJ2-1
TGTGCCAGAGAGGCGACAGGGACCACAGATACGCAGTATTTT	CAREATGTTDTQYF	-	TRBD1	TRBV7-8	TRBJ2-3
TGTGCCAGCAGTCAGGGGGCTGGCTACACCTTC	CASSQGAGYTF	many	TRBD1	TRBV27	TRBJ1-2
TGTGCCAGCAGCTGGGACAGGGGAGGTACCTACGAGCAGTACTTC	CASSWDRGGTYEQYF	many	TRBD1	TRBV5-4	TRBJ2-7
TGTGCCACCAGTGATCTGGGACAGAACACCGGGGAGCTGTTTTTT	CATSDLGQNTGELFF	many	-	TRBV24-1	TRBJ2-2
TGTGCCAGCAGCTCGGGACTACAAGAGACCCAGTACTTC	CASSSGLQETQYF	many	TRBD2	TRBV7-9	TRBJ2-5
TGTGCCAGCAGCGCGCCGGGACTAGCACTTAAGATGGGCGAGCAGTACTTC	CASSAPGLALKMGEQYF	-	TRBD2	TRBV13	TRBJ2-7
TGTGCCAGCAGCTTTACAGGGTTCCCTGGGGCCAACGTCCTGACTTTC	CASSFTGFPGANVLTF	many	-	TRBV7-2	TRBJ2-6
TGTGCCAGCACCGCGGGGTATAATGGGAGGACTAGCGGGACAGCATACAATGAGCAGTTCTTC	CASTAGYNGRTSGTAYNEQFF	many	TRBD2	TRBV12-3/TRBV12-4	TRBJ2-1
TGTGCCAGCAGCTTGGAAGGGGCTGGGGACAAACTGTTTTTT	CASSLEGAGDKLFF	-	-	TRBV5-4	TRBJ1-4
TGTGCCAGCAGTTGGGACAGTAATCAGCCCCAGCATTTT	CASSWDSNQPQHF	-	TRBD1	TRBV5-5	TRBJ1-5
TGTGCCAGCAGTTACTACTGGACAGGGACCTCACCCCTCCACTTT	CASSYYWTGTSPLHF	many	TRBD1	TRBV6-2/TRBV6-3	TRBJ1-6
TGTGCCAGCTCGACGGGGGCCGCGCGGGAGCAGTACTTC	CASSTGAAREQYF	-	-	TRBV12-3/TRBV12-4	TRBJ2-7
TGCAGTGCGGGACTAGCGGGAGGGGACAATGAGCAGTTCTTC	CSAGLAGGDNEQFF	many	TRBD2	TRBV20-1	TRBJ2-1
TGTGCCACCAGCCTGGTACGCCACTACGAGCAGTACTTC	CATSLVRHYEQYF	many	-	TRBV15	TRBJ2-7
TGTGCCAGCAGCCAGGGACAGGGTTTTTACGAGCAGTACTTC	CASSQGQGFYEQYF	many	TRBD1	TRBV14	TRBJ2-7